This T cell receptor beta chain was documented in a study of T cell responses to AZD1222 COVID-19 vaccine. V lost 5 bases to trimming and J lost 1 base; unmatched junction nucleotides: 7. The CDR3 is 16 amino acids. Per germline, CDR1 MDHEN and CDR2 SYDVKM. Using immunoSEQ multiplex PCR, the repertoire was profiled, and TCRdb retains in-frame clones only, with some absent. In the table there are approximately 85,000 clones, 85% to 90% of which are singletons. Source: peripheral blood, taken on day 0 of AZD1222 vaccination. The chain joins TRBV28 to TRBJ2-1; TRBD2 matches 8 bases. The clonotype comes from an adult in good health. For the CDR3, the DNA is TGTGCCAGCAGTCCCCCCGGGGGGGGTTCCTACAATGAGCAGTTCTTC. Translating gives CASSPPGGGSYNEQFF. The entire variable domain, with the rest obtained from reference TRBV28 and TRBJ2-1, is as follows: DVKVTQSSRYLVKRTGEKVFLECVQDMDHENMFWYRQDPGLGLRLIYFSYDVKMKEKGDIPEGYSVSREKKERFSLILESASTNQTSMYLCASSPPGGGSYNEQFFGPGTRLTVL.